A single sample gave rise to the 27 T cell receptor delta chains below, sequenced in a study of γδ T cells in repeated Plasmodium falciparum infection. TCRdb reprocessed the multiplex PCR reads using CATT. Here the sample spans 75,000 to 95,000 delta-chain clones, approximately 0.92% being singletons. Flow sorting of PBMC yielded separate Vgamma9/Vdelta2+ and Vdelta2-negative gammadelta T cell populations for bulk repertoire analysis. The material sequenced was gamma-delta T cells from blood. These receptors were obtained from a pool of human donors (malaria-infected and uninfected, not separated).

This clone came up many times. The protein held in TCRdb is that of a much larger clone and does not match this DNA's translation at residue 3, likely because of a read error; the protein shown is translated from the DNA. V usage is TRDV1 and J usage is TRDJ1; a weak D match, TRDD3 (9 bases). There are 21 residues in the CDR3. Germline V gene sequence: CDR1 TSWWSYY, CDR2 QGS. The CDR3: CAPGAGGLPNNWGTNTDKLIF. In DNA form, the CDR3 reads TGTGCTCCTGGGGCCGGCGGCCTTCCTAATAACTGGGGGACAAACACCGATAAACTCATCTTT.

This clone came up a few times. This DNA's translation differs at residue 5 from TCRdb's protein, which comes from a much larger clone; a read error is likely, and the protein shown is translated from the DNA. The rearrangement links TRDV1 to TRDJ1; 12 bases line up with TRDD3. Germline matching of the DNA provided the J gene here, since TCRdb leaves it blank. The germline CDR1 and CDR2 sequences are TSWWSYY and QGS. With 4 bases clipped from V and 10 bases from J, the junction kept 28 bases outside the gene matches. The CDR3 covers 21 residues. Here the CDR3 DNA reads TGTGCTCTTGGGGGATCCAGGGTGGTCTACTCGGTACTGGGGGATACCGAGAGACTCATCTTT. Amino acid sequence: CALGGSRVVYSVLGDTERLIF.

Comments on this clone: This DNA translates differently at residue 12 from the TCRdb protein, which is that of a much larger clone; a read error is likely, and the protein shown is the DNA's own translation. The chain couples TRDV2 to TRDJ1; tentative D call: TRDD2 (5 bases). As TCRdb names no J gene, one was assigned here on the basis of a DNA match to germline. V lost 0 bases and J 4 bases, leaving 29 bases between the germline ends. The CDR3 totals 20 residues. Germline CDR1 is GEAIGNYY and CDR2 is EKD. The CDR3 DNA reads as TGTGCCTGTGACACCATCCTGGCCAGCCCCCAAACCTACTACGGCGATAAACTCATCTTT. Its protein product is CACDTILASPQTYYGDKLIF.

The sample holds many counts of this clone. TCRdb has a much larger clone's protein, which differs at residue 12 from the translation of this DNA, likely because of a read error; what is shown is the protein translated from the DNA. The chain employs TRDV1 and TRDJ1, with D tentatively TRDD3 (6 bases). The CDR3 runs 15 residues. Germline CDR1 and CDR2: TSWWSYY and QGS. The CDR3 protein is CALGEVEDTTDELIF. The CDR3 coding sequence is TGTGCTCTTGGGGAAGTAGAGGATACAACCGATGAACTCATCTTT.

In regard to this clone: A far larger clone is only one base removed, so a read error is likely. The sample has other DNA sequences that encode this CDR3 too. The rearrangement links TRDV1 to TRDJ1; 10 positions match TRDD3. TCRdb leaves out the J gene; it was filled in here by matching the DNA to germline. This CDR3 has 18 amino acids. CDR1 and CDR2 from the germline V gene are TSWWSYY and QGS. The CDR3 region is CALGELRGIRSFPTKLIF. Written as DNA, the CDR3 is TGTGCTCTCGGGGAACTGAGGGGGATACGCTCCTTCCCGACCAAACTCATCTTT.

This clone came up a few times. It is likely a read error: a sequence one base away is far more abundant. The chain is built from TRDV1 and TRDJ1; 9 bases match TRDD2. No J gene is reported in TCRdb; it was inferred here by comparing the DNA with germline. The germline CDR1 and CDR2 sequences are TSWWSYY and QGS. The CDR3 is 28 amino acids. V trimming: 2 bases; J trimming: 0 bases; junction bases outside the gene matches: 40. In nucleotides, the CDR3 is TGTGCTCTTGGGGAATATCCCCCTTCCTACTTAGTTCAGAGAACTGGGGCGGGGGCCGTGACGTACACCGATAAACTCATCTTT. Protein sequence: CALGEYPPSYLVQRTGAGAVTYTDKLIF.

Comment on this clone: Given a far larger clone just one base away, this is likely a sequencing read error. The sample has other DNA sequences that encode this CDR3 too. This sequence joins TRDV2 and TRDJ1; TRDD3 aligns across 10 bases. Germline CDR1 and CDR2: GEAIGNYY and EKD. This CDR3 spans 21 amino acids. The CDR3 loop reads CACDTVSPPTVLGDHTDKLIF. CDR3 DNA sequence: TGCGCCTGTGACACCGTCTCACCTCCGACCGTACTGGGGGATCACACCGATAAACTCATCTTT.

As to this clone: For this DNA, TCRdb reports the protein of a much larger clone, which diverges at residue 3, most likely from a read error; the protein presented here is translated directly from the DNA. The chain's CDR3 is CARDTVAVLGSHLTAQLFF. CDR3 sequence (DNA): TGTGCCCGTGACACCGTAGCGGTACTGGGGTCCCATTTGACAGCACAACTCTTCTTT. V is TRDV2 and J is TRDJ2; 7 bases agree with TRDD3. Assignment of the J gene here rests on matching the DNA to germline, because TCRdb gives none. The germline V gene has CDR1 GEAIGNYY and CDR2 EKD. The CDR3 has 19 residues.

This clone was observed a few times. A far more abundant clone sits one base away, making this likely a read error. This CDR3 is also generated by other DNA sequences in the sample. V usage is TRDV1 and J usage is TRDJ1; 10 bases align to TRDD3. Matching the DNA to germline supplied the J gene, which TCRdb does not give. Germline V gene sequence: CDR1 TSWWSYY, CDR2 QGS. The CDR3 consists of 24 residues. The CDR3 loop is CALGERVWPTGGYAREGRTDKLIF. The CDR3, as DNA: TGTGCCCTTGGGGAAAGAGTATGGCCTACCGGGGGATACGCCAGGGAAGGGAGGACCGATAAACTCATCTTT.

As to this clone: The protein in TCRdb stems from a much larger clone and differs at residue 5 from this DNA's translation, likely a read error; here the protein is translated from the DNA. The rearrangement links TRDV2 to TRDJ1; TRDD3 matches at 11 bases. Germline matching of the DNA provided the J gene here, since TCRdb leaves it blank. This CDR3 spans 16 amino acids. Germline values: CDR1 GEAIGNYY, CDR2 EKD. Trimming took 8 bases from V and 9 from J; bases not matched to a gene: 19. The DNA for the CDR3 is TGTGCCTCTCCCCGCAACGTACTGGGGGATATATTGGAACTCATCTTT. This encodes CASPRNVLGDILELIF.

A word on this clone: The mismatch at residue 11 between this DNA's translation and the TCRdb protein of a much larger clone likely reflects a read error; the protein shown is translated from the DNA. The V call is TRDV2, the J call TRDJ1; maybe TRDD3 (5 bases). This CDR3 spans 16 amino acids. V lost 2 bases and J 3 bases, leaving 18 bases between the germline ends. Germline lookup yields CDR1 GEAIGNYY and CDR2 EKD. The CDR3 region is CACDSVAQDRADKLIF. The CDR3 DNA sequence: TGTGCCTGTGACAGCGTCGCCCAGGATAGGGCCGATAAACTCATCTTT.

This clone was seen more than once but under ten times. A far bigger clonotype differs at one base, so this is likely a read error. This same CDR3 is encoded by further DNA sequences in the sample. The chain has TRDV2 and TRDJ1; 8 bases agree with TRDD3. TCRdb gives no J gene; it was assigned here by matching the DNA to germline. Germline CDR1 GEAIGNYY, CDR2 EKD. This CDR3 spans 19 amino acids. The CDR3: CACDSVGLGDRQSTNKLIF. CDR3 nucleotides: TGTGCCTGCGACAGTGTGGGCCTGGGGGACCGACAATCCACCAATAAACTCATCTTT.

Remarks on this clone: A far larger clone is one nucleotide away, so this likely arose from a read error. Other DNA sequences within the sample encode an identical CDR3. CDR3: CALGELFGPTGFGIKLIF. DNA for the CDR3: TGTGCTCTTGGGGAACTATTTGGCCCTACGGGCTTTGGTATTAAGCTCATCTTT. No J gene call was made, and the V gene is TRDV1; the D segment call TRDD3 is taken from the table without a DNA check. Per germline, CDR1 TSWWSYY and CDR2 QGS. This CDR3 is 18 amino acids long.

In the case of this clone: TCRdb lists the protein of a much larger clone for this DNA, which differs at residue 4, so this is likely a read error; the protein given here is translated from the DNA itself. This rearrangement joins TRDV2 to TRDJ1, with TRDD3 matching 7 bases. No J gene is reported in TCRdb; it was inferred here by comparing the DNA with germline. The CDR3 has 16 amino acids. Germline V gene data show CDR1 as GEAIGNYY and CDR2 as EKD. CDR3 loop: CACGTHTGVPTDKLIF. The CDR3 DNA reads as TGTGCCTGTGGCACCCATACTGGGGTCCCCACCGATAAACTCATCTTT.

This clone has more than one count but fewer than ten. A far larger clone is only one base removed, so a read error is likely. At the DNA level, this CDR3 is encoded by other sequences in the same sample as well. The rearrangement links TRDV2 to TRDJ1; TRDD3 agrees at 8 bases. As TCRdb names no J gene, one was assigned here on the basis of a DNA match to germline. Germline V gives CDR1 GEAIGNYY, CDR2 EKD. The CDR3 contains 16 residues. CDR3 in amino acids: CACEQLGAPYTDKLIF. The DNA of the CDR3 is TGCGCCTGTGAGCAACTGGGGGCCCCGTACACCGATAAACTCATCTTT.

With respect to this clone: A much larger clone lies a single base off, so this may be a read error. In the same sample, other DNA sequences code for this CDR3. J is TRDJ1 and V is TRDV1; TRDD3 agrees at 9 bases. Germline-derived CDR1 and CDR2 are TSWWSYY and QGS. The ends lost 3 bases at V and 2 bases at J; junction bases unmatched: 28. The CDR3 sequence is 23 residues long. The DNA for the CDR3 is TGTGCTCTTGGGGACCCCCTCGGCCTCCCTACCCGGTGGGGGATAAAGGAGACCGATAAACTCATCTTT. Its translation is CALGDPLGLPTRWGIKETDKLIF.

This clone was counted between two and nine times. TCRdb has a much larger clone's protein, which differs at residue 12 from the translation of this DNA, likely because of a read error; what is shown is the protein translated from the DNA. The chain links TRDV1 to TRDJ1, with TRDD3 identical over 12 bases. TCRdb carries no J gene annotation; the J gene was assigned here by matching the DNA with germline. Germline CDR1 TSWWSYY, CDR2 QGS. Trimming cost V 9 bases and J 1 base; bases outside gene matches: 18. The CDR3 spans 19 residues. CDR3 sequence (DNA): TGTGCTCTCAATCACAAGGCAAACTGGGGGATACAGCCCACCGATAAACTCATCTTT. Its translation: CALNHKANWGIQPTDKLIF.

Many counts were recorded for this clone. The chain joins TRDV1 to TRDJ1; D is possibly TRDD2 (5 bases). Trimming pared 3 bases from V and 0 bases from J, leaving 26 bases between. Per germline, CDR1 TSWWSYY and CDR2 QGS. CDR3 length: 20 amino acids. CDR3 loop: CALGDHTIFPRATNTDKLIF. DNA for the CDR3: TGTGCTCTTGGGGATCACACAATCTTTCCTCGCGCAACGAACACCGATAAACTCATCTTT.

The sample holds a few counts of this clone. The likely explanation is a read error, given a far larger clone one base away. Other DNA sequences of this sample code for an identical CDR3. The V gene corresponds to TRDV1; no J gene was called; the DNA was not used to check the table's D call, TRDD3. Germline CDR1 TSWWSYY, CDR2 QGS. This CDR3 region has 25 residues. CDR3 region: CALGEPVDLREPWGIRTGCTDKLIF. In nucleotides, the CDR3 is TGTGCTCTTGGGGAACCTGTTGACCTTCGAGAACCCTGGGGGATACGCACGGGTTGCACCGATAAACTCATCTTC.

This clone was recorded a few times. The protein in TCRdb stems from a much larger clone and differs at residue 10 from this DNA's translation, likely a read error; here the protein is translated from the DNA. The rearrangement uses TRDV2 and TRDJ2; 7 nucleotides agree with TRDD3. The J gene comes from matching the DNA to germline here; TCRdb lacks it. The CDR3 extends over 15 amino acids. The V and J ends lost 0 bases and 7 bases, in that order; junction bases with no gene match: 7. Germline V gene sequence: CDR1 GEAIGNYY, CDR2 EKD. The CDR3, as DNA: TGTGCCTGTGACACCGGGGGATCGGAAAGAGCACAACTCTTCTTT. This sequence encodes CACDTGGSERAQLFF.

Relative to its sample, this clone is medium-sized. This sample also contains other DNA sequences that code for the same CDR3. This chain joins TRDV2 and TRDJ1, with D possibly TRDD3 on 6 matching bases. Trimming stripped 0 bases from V and 0 bases from J, with 10 bases between. Germline V gene lookup returns CDR1 GEAIGNYY and CDR2 EKD. The CDR3 is 15 residues long. This chain's CDR3 is CACDTVGGYTDKLIF. CDR3 bases: TGTGCCTGTGACACCGTGGGGGGTTACACCGATAAACTCATCTTT.

Worth noting for this clone: The translation of this DNA and the TCRdb protein of a much larger clone differ at residue 3, probably owing to a read error; the protein shown here is translated from the DNA. DNA for the CDR3: TGTGCTCCTGGGGACCTTACCTTCCTCCCAATACCTATCCACCGCTACGATAAACTCATCTTT. Translation: CAPGDLTFLPIPIHRYDKLIF. The V and J genes are TRDV1 and TRDJ1; possibly TRDD2 for D (7 bases). The J gene, missing from TCRdb, was assigned here through DNA to germline matching. In germline, CDR1 is TSWWSYY, CDR2 QGS. The CDR3 loop spans 21 amino acids.

Of note for this clone: This likely came from a read error, as a far larger clone is one base away. Other nucleotide sequences in the sample specify the same CDR3. The chain couples TRDV2 to TRDJ1, with 9 positions matching TRDD3. Because TCRdb records no J gene, it was assigned here through a match of the DNA to germline. V was clipped by 1 base and J by 0 bases; unmatched bases: 14. Germline V CDR1 and CDR2: GEAIGNYY, EKD. This CDR3 has 19 amino acids. In DNA, the CDR3 is TGTGCCTGTGACACGGGCACTGGGGGACCTCCTTTGTACACCGATAAACTCATCTTT. Protein: CACDTGTGGPPLYTDKLIF.

This clone has a handful of counts. This likely reflects a read error, since a far larger clone is one base away. Distinct nucleotide sequences in the sample also encode this CDR3. The chain has TRDV2 and TRDJ1, with a weak D call TRDD2 (9 bases). The J gene was missing in TCRdb and was found by matching the end of the DNA to germline. The CDR3 spans 24 residues. Germline V gene data show CDR1 as GEAIGNYY and CDR2 as EKD. V was pared by 0 bases and J by 1 base, with 38 bases between. Here the CDR3 reads CACDTVKLGLPTGTGGSLTDKLIF. CDR3 in DNA: TGTGCCTGTGACACCGTGAAGCTCGGCCTTCCTACAGGAACTGGGGGTTCCCTCACCGATAAACTCATCTTT.

This clone was seen a few times. A far bigger clonotype differs at one base, so this is likely a read error. Other DNA variants within this sample encode the same CDR3. The chain joins TRDV1 to TRDJ1; D call uncertain. TCRdb does not report a J gene; here it was assigned by matching the DNA to germline references. With 1 base removed from V and 3 bases from J, the gap between germline ends came to 21 bases. CDR1 is TSWWSYY, CDR2 QGS, per germline. The CDR3 is 18 amino acids. This CDR3 is CALGERRLVPFSADKLIF. The CDR3 nucleotides read TGTGCTCTTGGGGAACGACGCCTAGTCCCCTTTTCGGCCGATAAACTCATCTTT.

As to this clone: The protein held in TCRdb is that of a much larger clone and does not match this DNA's translation at residue 18, likely because of a read error; the protein shown is translated from the DNA. CDR3 DNA sequence: TGTGCTCTTGAGAGTTCCTACGGGGTGGGGGGATACGCTCTCACCGATAAACCCATCTTT. As protein: CALESSYGVGGYALTDKPIF. With the J gene uncalled, the V gene is TRDV1; the listed D gene, TRDD3, was not tested against the DNA. CDR1 is TSWWSYY and CDR2 is QGS in the germline V gene. The CDR3 has 20 amino acids.

For this clone: TCRdb records a much larger clone's protein for this DNA, with a difference at residue 14 that likely arises from a read error; the protein given is the translation of the DNA. This chain connects TRDV2 to TRDJ2, with TRDD3 identical over 9 bases. The CDR3 spans 20 residues. Germline CDR1 GEAIGNYY, CDR2 EKD. With V trimmed by 1 base and J by 4 bases, 18 bases remained unmatched. CDR3 DNA: TGTGCCTGTGACACTGCCTACTGGGGGACGGCCACCTCTTCGACAGCACAACTCTTCTTT. Translating it yields CACDTAYWGTATSSTAQLFF.